This T cell receptor beta chain stems from a study of shared clonotypes between healthy human individuals. On the study more broadly: Researchers drew samples from a couple of women and three men aged 18 to 49.

Subsets obtained from CD4+ cells comprised CD45RA+ naive and CD45RA-negative memory cells. The study, taken as a whole, reports: Relative to memory subsets, naive subsets generally showed larger estimated richness.

V was trimmed by 7 bases and J by 0 bases, leaving 14 bases between them. The CDR3 has 14 residues. Per germline, CDR1 SGDLS and CDR2 YYNGEE. It was at deep level that the assay was run. The method was immunoSEQ multiplex PCR; TCRdb's version includes in-frame clones alone and lacks a portion of them. Among 1,500,000 or so clones listed, about 98.5% were seen once. As concerns this clone: What it binds is not known.

The receptor was isolated from a young man in good health. The sequencing sample was made of naive CD4+ T cells sorted from blood. Subset defined: CD45RA+ positively selected. The chain combines TRBV9 with TRBJ2-7; D is unclear. The CDR3 DNA reads TGTGCCAGCGCGAAGACAAGTAGCTCCTACGAGCAGTACTTC. Its protein is CASAKTSSSYEQYF.